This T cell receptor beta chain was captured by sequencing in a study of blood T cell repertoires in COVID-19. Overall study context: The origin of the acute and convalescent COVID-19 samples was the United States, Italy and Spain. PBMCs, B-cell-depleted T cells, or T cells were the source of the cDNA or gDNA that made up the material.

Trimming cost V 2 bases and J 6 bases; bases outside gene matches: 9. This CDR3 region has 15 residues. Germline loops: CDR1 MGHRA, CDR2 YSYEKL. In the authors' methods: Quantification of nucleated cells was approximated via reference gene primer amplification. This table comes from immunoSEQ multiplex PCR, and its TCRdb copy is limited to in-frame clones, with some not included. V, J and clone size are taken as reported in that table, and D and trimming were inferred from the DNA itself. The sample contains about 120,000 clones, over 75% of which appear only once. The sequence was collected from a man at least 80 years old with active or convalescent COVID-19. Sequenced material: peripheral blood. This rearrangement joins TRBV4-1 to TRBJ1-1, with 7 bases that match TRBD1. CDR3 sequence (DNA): TGCGCCAGCAGCCAAAGACCCGATACAGGGGCTGAAGCTTTCTTT. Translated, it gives CASSQRPDTGAEAFF.